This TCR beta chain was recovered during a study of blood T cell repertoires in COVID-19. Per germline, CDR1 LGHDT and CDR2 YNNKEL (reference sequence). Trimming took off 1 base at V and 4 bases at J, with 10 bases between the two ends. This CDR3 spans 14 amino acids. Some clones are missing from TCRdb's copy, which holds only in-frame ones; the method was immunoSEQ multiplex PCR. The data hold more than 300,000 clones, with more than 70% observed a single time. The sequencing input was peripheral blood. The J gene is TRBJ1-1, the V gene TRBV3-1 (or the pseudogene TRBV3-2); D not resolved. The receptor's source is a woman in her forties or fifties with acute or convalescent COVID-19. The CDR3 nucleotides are TGTGCCAGCAGCCAAGGAATGGGGAGCACTGAAGCTTTCTTT. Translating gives CASSQGMGSTEAFF.